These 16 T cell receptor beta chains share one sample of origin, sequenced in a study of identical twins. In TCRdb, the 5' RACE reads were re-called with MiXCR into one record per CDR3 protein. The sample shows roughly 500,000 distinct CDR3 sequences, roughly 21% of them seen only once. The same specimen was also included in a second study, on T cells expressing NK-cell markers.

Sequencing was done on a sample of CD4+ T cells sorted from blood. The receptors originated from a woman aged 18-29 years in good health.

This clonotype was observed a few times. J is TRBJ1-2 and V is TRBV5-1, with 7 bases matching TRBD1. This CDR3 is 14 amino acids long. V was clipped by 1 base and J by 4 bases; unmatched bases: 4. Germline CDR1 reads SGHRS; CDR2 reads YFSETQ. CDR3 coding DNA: TGCGCCAGCAGCTTGACAGGGGAAGGCTATGGCTACACCTTC. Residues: CASSLTGEGYGYTF.

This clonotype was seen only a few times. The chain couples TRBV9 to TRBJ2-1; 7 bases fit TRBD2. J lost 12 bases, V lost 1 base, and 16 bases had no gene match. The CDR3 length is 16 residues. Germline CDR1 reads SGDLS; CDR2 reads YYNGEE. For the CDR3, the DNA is TGTGCCAGCAGCGTAACGGGTAGCGGGCCTGCCTTGACGCAGTTCTTC. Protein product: CASSVTGSGPALTQFF.

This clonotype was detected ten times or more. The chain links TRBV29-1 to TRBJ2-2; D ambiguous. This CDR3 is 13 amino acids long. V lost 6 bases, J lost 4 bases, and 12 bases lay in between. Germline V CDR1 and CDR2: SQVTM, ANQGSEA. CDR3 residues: CSVKGFITGELFF. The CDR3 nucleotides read TGCAGCGTAAAGGGCTTCATCACCGGGGAGCTGTTTTTT.

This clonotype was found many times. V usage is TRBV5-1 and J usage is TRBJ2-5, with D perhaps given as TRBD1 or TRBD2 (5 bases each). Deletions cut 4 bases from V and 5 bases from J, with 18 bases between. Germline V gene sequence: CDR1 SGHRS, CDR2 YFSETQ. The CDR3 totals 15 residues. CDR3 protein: CASSHGAGSGETQYF. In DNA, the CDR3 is TGCGCCAGCAGCCACGGGGCGGGTTCTGGCGAGACCCAGTACTTC.

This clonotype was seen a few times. In DNA, the CDR3 is TGTGCCAGCAGTGAAGAGGGGTCCTACACTGAAGCTTTCTTT. This sequence encodes CASSEEGSYTEAFF. V is TRBV25-1 and J is TRBJ1-1; tentative D call: TRBD1 (5 bases). Between the trimmed V and J ends, which lost 2 bases and 3 bases, there was a span of 10 bases. This CDR3 contains 14 residues. Germline V CDR1 and CDR2: MGHDK, SYGVNS.

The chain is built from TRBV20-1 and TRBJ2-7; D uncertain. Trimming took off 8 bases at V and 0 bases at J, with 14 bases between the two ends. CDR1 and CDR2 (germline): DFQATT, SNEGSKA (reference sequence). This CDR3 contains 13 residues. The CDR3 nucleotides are TGCAGTCCCCAGGACGGAAGCTCCTACGAGCAGTACTTC. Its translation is CSPQDGSSYEQYF.

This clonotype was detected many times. This CDR3 reads CASSEGTSQETQYF. For the CDR3, the DNA is TGTGCCAGCAGCGAAGGGACGTCGCAAGAGACCCAGTACTTC. J is TRBJ2-5 and V is TRBV28, with D perhaps given as TRBD1 or TRBD2 (5 bases each). In germline, CDR1 is MDHEN, CDR2 SYDVKM. V lost 6 bases, J lost 2 bases, and 13 bases lay in between. The CDR3 is made up of 14 amino acids.

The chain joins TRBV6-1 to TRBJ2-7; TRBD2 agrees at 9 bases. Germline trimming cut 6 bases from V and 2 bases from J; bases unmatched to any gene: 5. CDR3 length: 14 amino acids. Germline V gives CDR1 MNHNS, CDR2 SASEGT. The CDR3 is CASRPGGRAYEQYF. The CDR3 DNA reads TGTGCCAGCAGGCCGGGCGGGAGGGCCTACGAGCAGTACTTC.

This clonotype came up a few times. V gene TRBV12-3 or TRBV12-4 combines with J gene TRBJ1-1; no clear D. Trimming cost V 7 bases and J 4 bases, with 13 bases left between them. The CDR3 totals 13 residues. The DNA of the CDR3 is TGTGCCAGCACCCTCTTTGGGAGCACTGAAGCTTTCTTT. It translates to CASTLFGSTEAFF.

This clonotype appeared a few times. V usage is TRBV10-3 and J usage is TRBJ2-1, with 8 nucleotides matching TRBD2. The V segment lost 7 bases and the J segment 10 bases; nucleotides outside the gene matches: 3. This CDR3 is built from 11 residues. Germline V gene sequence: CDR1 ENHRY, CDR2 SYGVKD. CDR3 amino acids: CAIKGGGEQFF. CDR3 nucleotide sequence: TGTGCCATCAAGGGCGGGGGGGAGCAGTTCTTC.

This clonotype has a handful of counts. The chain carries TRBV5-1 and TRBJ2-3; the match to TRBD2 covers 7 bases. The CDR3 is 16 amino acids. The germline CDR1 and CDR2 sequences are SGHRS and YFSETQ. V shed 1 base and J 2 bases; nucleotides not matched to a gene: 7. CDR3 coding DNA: TGCGCCAGCAGCTTGAGGGCTAGCGGAAACACAGATACGCAGTATTTT. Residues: CASSLRASGNTDTQYF.

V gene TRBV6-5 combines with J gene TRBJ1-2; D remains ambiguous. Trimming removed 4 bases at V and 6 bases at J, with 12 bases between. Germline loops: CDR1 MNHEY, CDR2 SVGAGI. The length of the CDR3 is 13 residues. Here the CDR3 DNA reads TGTGCCAGCAGTTTCCTCCGAGGGAATGGCTACACCTTC. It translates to CASSFLRGNGYTF.

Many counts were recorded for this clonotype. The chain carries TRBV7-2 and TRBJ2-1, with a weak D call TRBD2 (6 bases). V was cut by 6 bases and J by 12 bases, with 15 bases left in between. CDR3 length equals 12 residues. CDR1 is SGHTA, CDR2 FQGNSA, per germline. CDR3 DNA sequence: TGTGCCAGCAGTTCCGATCTAGCGAGGCAGTTCTTC. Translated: CASSSDLARQFF.

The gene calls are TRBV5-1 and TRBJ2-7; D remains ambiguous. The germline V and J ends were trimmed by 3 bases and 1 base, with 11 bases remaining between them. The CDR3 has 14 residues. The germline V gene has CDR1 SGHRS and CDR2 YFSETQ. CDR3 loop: CASSSGGRSYEQYF. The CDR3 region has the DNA TGCGCCAGCAGCTCAGGTGGACGGTCCTACGAGCAGTACTTC.

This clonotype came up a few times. Here the CDR3 reads CSVTPTGVQETQYF. The CDR3, as DNA: TGCAGCGTTACCCCAACGGGGGTTCAAGAGACCCAGTACTTC. V is TRBV29-1 and J is TRBJ2-5, with D perhaps TRBD2 (6 bases). The V end lost 5 bases, the J end lost 2 bases, and 15 bases lay between the germline ends. From germline, CDR1 is SQVTM and CDR2 ANQGSEA. The CDR3 runs to 14 residues. The full variable domain, in which reference TRBV29-1 and TRBJ2-5 provide the parts outside the CDR3, is SAVISQKPSRDICQRGTSLTIQCQVDSQVTMMFWYRQQPGQSLTLIATANQGSEATYESGFVIDKFPISRPNLTFSTLTVSNMSPEDSSIYLCSVTPTGVQETQYFGPGTRLLVL.

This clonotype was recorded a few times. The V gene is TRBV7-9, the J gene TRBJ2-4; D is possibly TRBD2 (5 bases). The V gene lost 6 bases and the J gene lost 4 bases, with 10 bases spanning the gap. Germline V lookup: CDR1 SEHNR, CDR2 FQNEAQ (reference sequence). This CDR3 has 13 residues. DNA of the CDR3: TGTGCCAGCAGTCAACCGGGAAAAAACATTCAGTACTTC. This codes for CASSQPGKNIQYF. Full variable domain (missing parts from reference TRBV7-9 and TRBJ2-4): DTGVSQNPRHKITKRGQNVTFRCDPISEHNRLYWYRQTLGQGPEFLTYFQNEAQLEKSRLLSDRFSAERPKGSFSTLEIQRTEQGDSAMYLCASSQPGKNIQYFGAGTRLSVL.